This T cell receptor (beta chain) was documented in a study of early T cells in non-severe SARS-CoV-2 infection. Looking at the study overall: The input, bulk RNA from unsorted whole blood, was sequenced, and chains were unpaired.

General study results and limits: Using VDJdb, the matching emphasized anti-spike CD8 responses while missing private and CD4 specificities.

CDR1 and CDR2 from the germline V gene are DFQATT and SNEGSKA (reference sequence). The CDR3 runs to 14 residues. V gave up 3 bases and J gave up 2 bases, with 12 bases separating them. This clonotype was seen repeatedly, ten times or more. Its antigen is not known. Attached unique molecular identifiers marked individual cDNA molecules. Using its own MiXCR run on the 5' RACE reads, TCRdb lists one record per CDR3 protein. The data show 32,000 or so distinct CDR3 sequences, about 6.1% seen once. Specimen: whole blood. The chain links TRBV20-1 to TRBJ2-3, with unresolved D. The TCR comes from an adult who was a healthcare worker with PCR-confirmed SARS-CoV-2 infection or an uninfected control (not recorded which). CDR3 amino acids: CSASPRVFTDTQYF. CDR3 DNA sequence: TGCAGTGCTAGTCCTAGGGTCTTCACAGATACGCAGTATTTT.